This T cell receptor (beta chain) was profiled in a study of OX40 agonist ivuxolimab in advanced cancers. Study details: A male proportion of about 86% was recorded, with mean age about 54 years and range about 20 to 79.

General observations from the study: Dosing at 0.1 to 3.0 mg/kg was accompanied by clonal expansion of CD4+ and CD8+ blood T cells by week 6.

Only in-frame clones appear in the TCRdb table, and some are missing; sequencing was by immunoSEQ multiplex PCR. The sample shows approximately 160,000 clones, 94% of them seen only once. Trimming took 4 bases from V and 0 from J; bases not matched to a gene: 6. The length of the CDR3 is 15 residues. Germline CDR1 and CDR2: SGHTS and YDEGEE. Baseline, cycle 4 day 1, and cycle 7 day 1 were the blood sampling points. Points on this clone: Its antigen remains unidentified.

The rearrangement links TRBV5-8 to TRBJ2-7, with 8 bases that match TRBD1. The TCR was taken from an adult with an advanced solid tumor such as melanoma, head and neck, liver or kidney cancer. Source: CD4+ or CD8+ T cells sorted from blood, taken in a trial of the OX40 agonist ivuxolimab. The CDR3 loop reads CASSGQGRGSYEQYF. CDR3 DNA: TGTGCCAGCAGCGGACAGGGACGTGGCTCCTACGAGCAGTACTTC. The variable domain in full, with the rest retrieved from reference TRBV5-8 and TRBJ2-7, is EAGVTQSPTHLIKTRGQQATLRCSPISGHTSVYWYQQALGLGLQFLLWYDEGEERNRGNFPPRFSGRQFPNYSSELNVNALELEDSALYLCASSGQGRGSYEQYFGPGTRLTVT.